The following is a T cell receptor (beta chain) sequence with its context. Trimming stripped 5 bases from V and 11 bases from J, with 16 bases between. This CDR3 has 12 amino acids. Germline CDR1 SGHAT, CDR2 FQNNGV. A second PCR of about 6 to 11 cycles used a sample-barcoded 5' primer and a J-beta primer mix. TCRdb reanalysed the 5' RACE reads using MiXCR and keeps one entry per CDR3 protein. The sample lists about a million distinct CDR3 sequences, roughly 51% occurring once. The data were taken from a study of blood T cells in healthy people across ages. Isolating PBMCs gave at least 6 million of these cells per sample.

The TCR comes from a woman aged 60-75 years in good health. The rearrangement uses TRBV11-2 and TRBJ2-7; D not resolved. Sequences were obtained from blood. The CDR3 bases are TGTGCCAGCAGCGCCCGTTCAAGCGATGAGTACTTC. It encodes CASSARSSDEYF.